The rows below give T cell receptor beta chains drawn from one sample of a study of shared clonotypes between healthy human individuals. Clones were read by immunoSEQ multiplex PCR, and TCRdb kept only the in-frame ones, dropping some. This repertoire shows 300,000 to 350,000 clones, around four fifths found once; its top ten account for over 9.5%. The source material was memory CD4+ T cells sorted from blood. These receptors came from a man aged 25 to 40 in good health. The conserved cysteine and the conserved F or W are not part of the CDR3 here. Fields, in order: V gene, clone size, J gene, CDR3 protein. Size values are once, few and many counts, or a class for expanded clones, and some rows have none.

>TRBV7-2|NA|TRBJ1-2
ASSLMGGHGYGYT
>TRBV14|NA|TRBJ2-5
ASSQAGGQSD
>TRBV5-5|NA|TRBJ1-2
ASSLDRAQSNYGYT
>TRBV14|NA|TRBJ1-5
ASSQDGGGYSNQPQH
>TRBV9|once|TRBJ2-3
ASSVEGLAGGSDTQY
>TRBV7-9|NA|TRBJ2-1
ASSLRLATEQF
>TRBV28|NA|TRBJ1-2
ASSTYPGGGYGYT
>TRBV9|NA|TRBJ2-3
ASSLFSDGVDTQY
>TRBV5-1|NA|TRBJ2-7
ASSPVAERGHEQY
>TRBV10-2|few|TRBJ1-2
ASSAQAFNYGYT
>TRBV6-6|few|TRBJ1-3
ASRSDSAFGNTIY
>TRBV4-2|NA|TRBJ2-1
ASSQDLALAGVGEQF
>TRBV19|NA|TRBJ1-5
ASSPLRDQPQH
>TRBV11-2|NA|TRBJ2-1
ASSLTGRNEQF
>TRBV9|NA|TRBJ1-1
ASSVAPGMNTEAF
>TRBV5-6|NA|TRBJ2-1
ASSLGLAGSSYNEQF
>TRBV19|once|TRBJ2-6
ASSRGSGANVLT
>TRBV15|NA|TRBJ2-1
ATSSAGTADSGSYNEQF
>TRBV10-1|NA|TRBJ2-1
ASNLAGVSYNEQF
>TRBV18|NA|TRBJ1-1
ASSLRDGEAF
>TRBV18|NA|TRBJ1-5
ASSPTGGNQPQH
>TRBV11-2|many|TRBJ2-3
ASRYPGRGPTDTQY
>TRBV7-9|NA|NA
ASSSFYEQY
>TRBV2|few|TRBJ2-1
ASSLAQYNEQF
>TRBV15|NA|TRBJ1-4
ATSRGERGREEKLF
>TRBV20-1|few|TRBJ1-1
SAIQGYKAF
>TRBV9|NA|TRBJ1-1
ASSVGVVGEAF
>TRBV7-2|NA|TRBJ1-3
ASIQSRTSRNTIY
>TRBV18|NA|TRBJ2-7
ASSQGQELYEQY
>TRBV6-5|NA|TRBJ2-5
ASAGGGKTQY
>TRBV28|few|TRBJ2-5
ASSFYGAGETQY
>TRBV19|NA|TRBJ2-1
ASSISGTTNYNEQF
>TRBV5-1|NA|TRBJ2-5
ASSQGLAGGVQETQY
>TRBV25-1|NA|TRBJ2-7
ASSGPGTSLEQY
>TRBV7-2|once|TRBJ1-3
ASSLVGATGNTIY
>TRBV6-5|NA|TRBJ2-5
ASSRGALETQY
>TRBV5-4|NA|TRBJ2-1
ASSLGLAGEYEQF
>TRBV5-1|many|TRBJ2-3
ASRTGNTDTQY
>TRBV19|NA|TRBJ2-3
ASSIDSSGTDTQY
>TRBV7-9|NA|TRBJ2-3
ASSPSDGRGDTQY
>TRBV20-1|NA|TRBJ2-7
SASWSAEQY
>TRBV5-4|NA|TRBJ2-3
ASRDMSASTDTQY
>TRBV28|NA|TRBJ1-5
ASRSGTVSQPQH
>TRBV7-7|NA|TRBJ2-3
ASSPNQGDTQY
>TRBV6-5|NA|TRBJ1-2
ASSRDSNNYGYT
>TRBV7-9|NA|TRBJ2-1
ASSFIVSGRALSYNEQF
>TRBV28|once|TRBJ2-7
ASSFARTASSYEQY
>TRBV13|few|TRBJ2-5
ASSLGVVEGETQY
>TRBV19|NA|TRBJ2-7
ASSMSTNEQY
>TRBV7-9|NA|TRBJ1-1
ASSLNRLLRGYTEAF
>TRBV11-2|NA|TRBJ2-3
ASSLDLLAGADTDTQY
>TRBV7-2|NA|TRBJ2-7
ASSQSITSGTYEQY
>TRBV2|NA|TRBJ2-3
ASSERLAGGTDTQY
>TRBV5-4|NA|TRBJ2-7
ASSLDLEGVHEQY
>TRBV30|once|TRBJ2-5
AYLQGRETQY
>TRBV4-1|NA|TRBJ1-4
ASSPKGMADYEKLF
>TRBV5-1|NA|TRBJ2-6
ASSFSAGAGANVLT